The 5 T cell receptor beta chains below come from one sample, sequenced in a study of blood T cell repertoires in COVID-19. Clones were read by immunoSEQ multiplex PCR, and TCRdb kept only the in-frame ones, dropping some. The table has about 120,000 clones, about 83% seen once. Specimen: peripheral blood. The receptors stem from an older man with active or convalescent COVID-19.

CDR3 loop: CASSLRQGNSPLHF. CDR3 in DNA: TGTGCCAGCAGCTTGAGACAGGGGAATTCACCCCTCCACTTT. The chain recombines TRBV7-8 with TRBJ1-6; TRBD1 matches at 8 bases. This CDR3 region has 14 residues. The trim removed 3 bases at V and 7 bases at J, leaving 2 bases unmatched. Germline lookup yields CDR1 SGHVS and CDR2 FQNEAQ.

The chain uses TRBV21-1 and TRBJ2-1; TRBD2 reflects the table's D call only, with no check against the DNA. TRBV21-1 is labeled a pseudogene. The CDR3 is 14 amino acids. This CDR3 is CASRRTSVGNEQFF. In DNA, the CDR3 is TGTGCCAGCAGACGGACTAGCGTGGGCAATGAGCAGTTCTTC.

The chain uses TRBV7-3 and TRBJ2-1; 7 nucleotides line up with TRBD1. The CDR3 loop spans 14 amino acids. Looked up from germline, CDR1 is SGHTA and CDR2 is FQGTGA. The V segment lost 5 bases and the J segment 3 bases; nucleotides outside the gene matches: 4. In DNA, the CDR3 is TGTGCCAGCAGCCGAACAGGGGACTACAATGAGCAGTTCTTC. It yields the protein CASSRTGDYNEQFF. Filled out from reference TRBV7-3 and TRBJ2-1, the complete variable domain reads GAGVSQTPSNKVTEKGKYVELRCDPISGHTALYWYRQSLGQGPEFLIYFQGTGAADDSGLPNDRFFAVRPEGSVSTLKIQRTERGDSAVYLCASSRTGDYNEQFFGPGTRLTVL.

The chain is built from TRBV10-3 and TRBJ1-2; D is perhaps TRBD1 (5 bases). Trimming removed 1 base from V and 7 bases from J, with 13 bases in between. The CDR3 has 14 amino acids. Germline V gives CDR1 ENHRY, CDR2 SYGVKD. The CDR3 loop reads CAISELAAGLGYTF. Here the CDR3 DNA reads TGTGCCATCAGTGAGTTGGCGGCAGGGCTTGGCTACACCTTC.

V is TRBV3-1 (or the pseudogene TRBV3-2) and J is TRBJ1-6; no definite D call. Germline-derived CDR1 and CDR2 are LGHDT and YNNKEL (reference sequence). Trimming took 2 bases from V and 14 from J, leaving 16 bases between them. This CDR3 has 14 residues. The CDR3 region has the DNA TGTGCCAGCAGCCAACCCCCCGCGGAGGTCACCCTCCACTTT. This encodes CASSQPPAEVTLHF.